This T cell receptor (beta chain) was sequenced during a study of T cell responses to AZD1222 COVID-19 vaccine. Study results and limitations: It should be noted that donors were predominantly white British and more often female, and clonal diversity was possibly underestimated. Reports say nearly half of spike-specific TCRs go after unmutated variant regions. The number of AZD1222 recipients seropositive at baseline was only 5 to 7.

On this clone itself: Its matching antigen is unknown.

Second-dose schedules of about 4 or about 12 weeks were combined. The data were produced by immunoSEQ multiplex PCR, yet TCRdb's version contains in-frame clones alone and is incomplete. The sample holds 95,000 to 100,000 clones, about 90% seen once. CDR1 is SNHLY and CDR2 is FYNNEI in the germline V gene. Between the trimmed V and J ends, which lost 8 bases and 4 bases, there was a span of 16 bases. The CDR3 covers 14 residues. The chain links TRBV2 to TRBJ2-3; D possibly corresponds to TRBD2 (5 bases). This clonotype was obtained from an adult who received the AZD1222 COVID-19 vaccine. Sequenced material: peripheral blood, taken 28 days after the second AZD1222 dose. CDR3 sequence (DNA): TGTGCCAGCCATTACCTCGGACTTGCAGATACGCAGTATTTT. Its protein product is CASHYLGLADTQYF.